The 2 T cell receptor beta chains below come from one sample, sequenced in a study of blood T cell repertoires in COVID-19. Sequencing used immunoSEQ multiplex PCR; TCRdb keeps in-frame clones, though not all of them. The table lists some 190,000 clones, approximately 80% of them singletons. Specimen: PBMCs or T cells enriched from blood (not recorded which). These receptors originate from a man in his sixties who had been exposed to COVID-19.

The rearrangement joins TRBV2 to TRBJ1-2, with 7 bases aligning to TRBD1. Trimming removed 3 bases from V and 4 bases from J; junction bases left unmatched: 5. This CDR3 has 14 amino acids. Germline V gene sequence: CDR1 SNHLY, CDR2 FYNNEI. The CDR3 coding sequence is TGTGCCAGCAGTGAGTACGGGACAGTCTATGGCTACACCTTC. It yields the protein CASSEYGTVYGYTF.

The chain links TRBV11-3 to TRBJ1-2, with D possibly being TRBD1 (5 bases). This CDR3 is 15 amino acids long. The ends were cut back, 4 bases at V and 0 bases at J, with 12 bases in the middle. CDR1 SGHNT and CDR2 YENEEA come from the germline V gene. The CDR3 DNA reads as TGTGCCAGCAGCTCCCAGGGATTAGCTAACTATGGCTACACCTTC. It encodes CASSSQGLANYGYTF. Using reference TRBV11-3 and TRBJ1-2 for the parts outside the CDR3, the full variable domain is EAGVVQSPRYKIIEKKQPVAFWCNPISGHNTLYWYLQNLGQGPELLIRYENEEAVDDSQLPKDRFSAERLKGVDSTLKIQPAELGDSAVYLCASSSQGLANYGYTFGSGTRLTVV.